Given below is one TCR beta chain in context. The antigen remains undetermined. This entry is derived from a study of T cells expressing NK-cell markers. Overall study context: From sorted CD3+CD56+NKG2C+, CD3+CD56+NKG2C- and CD3+CD56-NKG2C+ T cells came the TCR beta repertoires.

Study-wide points: The same clonotypes also predominated in the CD3+CD56-NKG2C+ fraction of four donors.

TCRdb reprocessed the 5' RACE reads and keeps a single row for each CDR3 protein, giving no DNA. The sample spans about 180,000 distinct CDR3 sequences; the ten largest clones claim around 18%. CDR3 length equals 11 residues. The germline CDR1 and CDR2 sequences are ENHRY and SYGVKD. The sequenced sample consisted of blood T cells: a sorted CD56 or NKG2C T cell subset, CD4+ or CD8+ T cells, or bulk PBMC T cells (not recorded which). The chain links TRBV10-3 to TRBJ2-1; lacking DNA, the TRBD1 call made by TCRdb goes unchecked. The sequence derives from a woman aged 18-70 years in good health. The CDR3 is CAIQGYNEQFF.